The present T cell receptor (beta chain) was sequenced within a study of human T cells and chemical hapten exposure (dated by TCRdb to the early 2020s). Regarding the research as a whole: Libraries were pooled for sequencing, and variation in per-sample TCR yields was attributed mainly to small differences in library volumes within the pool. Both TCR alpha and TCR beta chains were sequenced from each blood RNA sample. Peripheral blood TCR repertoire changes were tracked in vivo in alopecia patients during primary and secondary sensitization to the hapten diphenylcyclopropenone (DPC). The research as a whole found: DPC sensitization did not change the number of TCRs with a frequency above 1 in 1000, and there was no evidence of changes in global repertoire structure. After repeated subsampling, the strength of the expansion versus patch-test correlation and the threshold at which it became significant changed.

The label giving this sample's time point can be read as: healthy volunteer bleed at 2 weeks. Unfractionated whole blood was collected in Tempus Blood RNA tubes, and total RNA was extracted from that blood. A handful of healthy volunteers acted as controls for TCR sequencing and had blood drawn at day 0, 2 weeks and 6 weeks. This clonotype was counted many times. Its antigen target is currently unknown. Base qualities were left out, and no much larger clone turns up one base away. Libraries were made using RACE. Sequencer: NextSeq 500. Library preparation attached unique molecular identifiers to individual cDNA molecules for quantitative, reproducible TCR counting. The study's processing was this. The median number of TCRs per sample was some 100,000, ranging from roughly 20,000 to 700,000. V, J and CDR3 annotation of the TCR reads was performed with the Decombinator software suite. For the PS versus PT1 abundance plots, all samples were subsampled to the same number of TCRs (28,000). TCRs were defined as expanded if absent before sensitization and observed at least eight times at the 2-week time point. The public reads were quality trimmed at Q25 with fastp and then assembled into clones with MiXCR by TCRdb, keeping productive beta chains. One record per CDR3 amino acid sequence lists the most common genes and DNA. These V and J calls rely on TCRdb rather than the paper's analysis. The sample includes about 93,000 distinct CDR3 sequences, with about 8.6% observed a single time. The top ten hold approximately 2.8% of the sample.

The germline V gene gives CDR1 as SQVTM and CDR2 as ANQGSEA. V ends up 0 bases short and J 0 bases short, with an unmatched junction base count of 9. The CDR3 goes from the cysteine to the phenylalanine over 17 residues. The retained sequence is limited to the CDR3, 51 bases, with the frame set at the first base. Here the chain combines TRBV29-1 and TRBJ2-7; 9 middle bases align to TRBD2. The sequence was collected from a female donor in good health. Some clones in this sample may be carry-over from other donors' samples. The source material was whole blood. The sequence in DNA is TGCAGCGTTGAAGACCCCGGGGCTAGCGGGAACTCCTACGAGCAGTACTTC. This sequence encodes CSVEDPGASGNSYEQYF.